This TCR beta chain stems from a study of blood T cell repertoires in COVID-19. This CDR3 comprises 13 residues. CDR1 SGHTA and CDR2 FQGNSA come from the germline V gene. Trimming left V 3 bases short and J 8 bases short, with 13 bases between. Data came from immunoSEQ multiplex PCR; TCRdb stores just in-frame clones and leaves some out. In the table there are under 400,000 clones, approximately 90% of which are singletons. V is TRBV7-2 and J is TRBJ1-1; D is ambiguous. Sequencing input: peripheral blood. The source is a woman under 40 with COVID-19, enrolled during active disease. The CDR3 region has the DNA TGTGCCAGCAGCTTCAAGACGGGGTTCGAAGCTTTCTTT. Amino acid sequence: CASSFKTGFEAFF.